The clone carrying this T cell receptor beta chain was seen repeatedly, ten times or more. What it binds is unknown. The data stem from a study of CD8 T cells in ankylosing spondylitis. Study observations and caveats: Those disease-linked clones were CD8+; they were also relatively rare in peripheral blood.

V lost 3 bases and J lost 2, with 11 bases in between. The germline V gene has CDR1 SGHRS and CDR2 YFSETQ. This CDR3 is 15 amino acids long. TCRdb reanalysed the 5' RACE reads using MiXCR and keeps one entry per CDR3 protein. The sample includes 220,000 or so distinct CDR3 sequences, roughly a tenth of them seen just once. This chain links TRBV5-1 with TRBJ1-4; D not resolved. Source material: blood, either unsorted or a sorted T cell fraction (not recorded which). The TCR originated in a male donor with ankylosing spondylitis or in good health (not recorded which). The DNA of the CDR3 is TGCGCCAGCAGCTCCGGAGCGGGGACTAATGAAAAACTGTTTTTT. Translating it yields CASSSGAGTNEKLFF.